The 23 T cell receptor beta chains below all came from one sample that was sequenced in a study of CD8+ T cells in alopecia areata. Extraction of RNA preceded its reverse transcription into cDNA, which served as the sequencing template. Produced via immunoSEQ multiplex PCR; TCRdb's table is partial and in-frame only. The sample lists approximately 200,000 clones; 40% to 45% were seen once. This sample's treatment: oral pan-JAK inhibitor, 5-10 mg twice daily. This material consisted of CD4+ T cells sorted from blood, taken at approximately week 39, from a patient treated with tofacitinib. The receptors were sampled from a human donor with alopecia areata.

The chain has TRBV5-6 and TRBJ2-3; D is perhaps TRBD1 (6 bases). The V and J ends lost 3 bases and 1 base respectively, with 21 bases between them. This CDR3 is 18 amino acids long. Germline-derived CDR1 and CDR2 are SGHDT and YYEEEE. The CDR3 spells CASSSQGRTVPGTDTQYF. The CDR3 nucleotides read TGTGCCAGCAGCTCCCAGGGGAGAACGGTACCTGGCACAGATACGCAGTATTTT.

This clone was counted a few times. The chain couples TRBV30 to TRBJ2-3, with D unresolved. V gave up 2 bases and J gave up 6 bases, with 15 bases separating them. Per germline, CDR1 GTSNPN and CDR2 SVGIG (reference sequence). The CDR3 runs to 14 residues. CDR3 amino acids: CAWSRSGLIDTQYF. Written as DNA, the CDR3 is TGTGCCTGGAGTCGTTCTGGGCTAATCGATACGCAGTATTTT. The full variable domain, its missing parts supplied by reference TRBV30 and TRBJ2-3, is SQTIHQWPATLVQPVGSPLSLECTVEGTSNPNLYWYRQAAGRGLQLLFYSVGIGQISSEVPQNLSASRPQDRQFILSSKKLLLSDSGFYLCAWSRSGLIDTQYFGPGTRLTVL.

This clone has a handful of counts. The chain uses TRBV4-2 and TRBJ2-2, with D perhaps TRBD2 (5 bases). Trimming removed 1 base at V and 5 bases at J, with 11 bases between. The germline CDR1 and CDR2 sequences are LGHNA and YNFKEQ. CDR3 size: 15 residues. This chain's CDR3 is CASSQAQTSTGELFF. DNA of the CDR3: TGTGCCAGCAGCCAAGCCCAAACTAGTACCGGGGAGCTGTTTTTT.

This clone was picked up a small number of times. The V gene is TRBV19, the J gene TRBJ2-5; 13 nucleotides align to TRBD2. V was pared by 8 bases and J by 5 bases, with 2 bases of the junction left unmatched. CDR3 size: 13 residues. CDR1 is LNHDA, CDR2 SQIVND, per germline (reference sequence). CDR3 sequence: CASGTSGTETQYF. The DNA of the CDR3 is TGTGCCAGTGGGACTAGCGGGACTGAGACCCAGTACTTC.

This clone came up a few times. J is TRBJ2-7 and V is TRBV11-1; 7 bases align to TRBD1. With 0 bases clipped from V and 0 bases from J, the junction kept 2 bases outside the gene matches. The CDR3 sequence is 15 residues long. Germline values: CDR1 SGHAT, CDR2 FQDESV (reference sequence). This chain's CDR3 is CASSLAGQSSYEQYF. The CDR3 nucleotides are TGTGCCAGCAGCTTAGCGGGACAGAGCTCCTACGAGCAGTACTTC.

The gene calls are TRBV7-9 and TRBJ2-1; 7 bases are shared with TRBD2. J lost 10 bases, V lost 5 bases, and 5 bases had no gene match. Germline CDR1 reads SEHNR; CDR2 reads FQNEAQ (reference sequence). The CDR3 totals 12 residues. In nucleotides, the CDR3 is TGTGCCAGCAGCCCCCAGCGGGAAGAGCAGTTCTTC. The encoded protein is CASSPQREEQFF.

V gene TRBV30 combines with J gene TRBJ1-2, with D possibly being TRBD1 (5 bases). The CDR3 runs 15 residues. Trimming left V 2 bases short and J 4 bases short, with 17 bases between. CDR1 GTSNPN and CDR2 SVGIG come from the germline V gene (reference sequence). This chain's CDR3 is CAWSPAEGRAYGYTF. CDR3 nucleotides: TGTGCCTGGAGTCCCGCTGAGGGACGTGCCTATGGCTACACCTTC.

Concerning this clone: The conserved closing phenylalanine or tryptophan is absent in this CDR3, likely reflecting a read error. The DNA is omitted, as the CDR3 cannot be located on it reliably, and the CDR3 follows TCRdb's listing. CDR3 in amino acids: CASIPPPG. The chain carries TRBV23-1 and TRBJ2-4; the listed D gene, TRBD2, was not tested against the DNA. Being an ORF, TRBV23-1 has a function that is uncertain. A total of 8 residues make up the CDR3, ends included.

This clone turned up a few times. The chain recombines TRBV28 with TRBJ1-2; D gene ambiguous. Germline CDR1 reads MDHEN; CDR2 reads SYDVKM. The CDR3 consists of 13 residues. Trimming removed 8 bases from V and 4 bases from J, with 14 bases in between. CDR3 sequence reads: CASLQVAAYGYTF. DNA of the CDR3: TGTGCCAGCCTTCAGGTGGCGGCCTATGGCTACACCTTC.

This chain connects TRBV29-1 to TRBJ2-7; D remains unclear. The CDR3 sequence is 14 residues long. Germline values: CDR1 SQVTM, CDR2 ANQGSEA. Deletions cut 4 bases from V and 6 bases from J, with 19 bases between. The CDR3 DNA follows: TGCAGCGTTGGTGAGGCATACGCATCTGGCGAGCAGTACTTC. Translated, it gives CSVGEAYASGEQYF.

This clone was counted between two and nine times. The V call is TRBV29-1, the J call TRBJ2-7; D is possibly TRBD1 (6 bases). The CDR3 runs 16 residues. Trimming pared 4 bases from V and 4 bases from J, leaving 23 bases between. Per the germline V gene, CDR1 is SQVTM and CDR2 is ANQGSEA. Here the CDR3 reads CSVGGQRRVNGYEQYF. In nucleotides, the CDR3 is TGCAGCGTTGGGGGGCAGCGCAGGGTGAATGGTTACGAGCAGTACTTC.

The J gene is TRBJ2-1, the V gene TRBV5-1, with D unclear. The CDR3 runs to 16 residues. The germline V gene encodes CDR1 SGHRS and CDR2 YFSETQ. Trimming removed 4 bases at V and 1 base at J, with 15 bases between. The CDR3 DNA reads TGCGCCAGCAGCCTCGAAGGAGCTGAGTCCTACAATGAGCAGTTCTTC. Its translation: CASSLEGAESYNEQFF.

The count of this clone is one. The chain combines TRBV2 with TRBJ2-5, with D perhaps matching TRBD2 (6 bases). Germline assignment: CDR1 SNHLY and CDR2 FYNNEI. V shed 7 bases and J shed 4 bases, with 10 bases lying between them. CDR3 length: 12 residues. The CDR3 coding sequence is TGTGCCAGCATGGCGGGGAGAGAGACCCAGTACTTC. Its translation: CASMAGRETQYF.

J is TRBJ2-7 and V is TRBV6-6, with D perhaps being TRBD1 or TRBD2 (5 bases each). Trimming took 11 bases from V and 3 from J, leaving 14 bases between them. The CDR3 runs 12 residues. Per germline, CDR1 MNHNY and CDR2 SVGAGI (reference sequence). This chain's CDR3 is CAGGSTHYEQYF. The CDR3 bases are TGTGCCGGGGGAAGCACTCACTACGAGCAGTACTTC.

The chain links TRBV5-1 to TRBJ2-7; 7 bases agree with TRBD2. The CDR3 is 13 residues long. V lost 0 bases to trimming and J lost 6 bases; unmatched junction nucleotides: 3. Germline CDR1 SGHRS, CDR2 YFSETQ. The CDR3 is CASSLVGRTEQYF. CDR3 DNA sequence: TGCGCCAGCAGCTTGGTCGGGAGGACCGAGCAGTACTTC.

In its sample, this clone was seen a few times. The chain has TRBV29-1 and TRBJ2-2, with 8 bases that match TRBD2. The V segment lost 7 bases and the J segment 4 bases; nucleotides outside the gene matches: 11. The CDR3 is 15 residues long. Germline lookup yields CDR1 SQVTM and CDR2 ANQGSEA. DNA for the CDR3: TGCAGCGCCAAAATAGCGGGAATAGGCACCGGGGAGCTGTTTTTT. It codes for CSAKIAGIGTGELFF.

This clone has a handful of counts. The V call is TRBV30, the J call TRBJ1-2, with unresolved D. Germline assignment: CDR1 GTSNPN and CDR2 SVGIG (reference sequence). V lost 4 bases, J lost 7 bases, and 13 bases lay in between. The CDR3 is 12 residues long. The CDR3 loop is CAWNDRVGGYTF. DNA of the CDR3: TGTGCCTGGAACGATCGAGTGGGTGGCTACACCTTC.

This clone was found once. The rearrangement links TRBV2 to TRBJ1-5; D unresolved. V gave up 3 bases and J gave up 3 bases, with 15 bases separating them. The CDR3 has 16 amino acids. Per germline, CDR1 SNHLY and CDR2 FYNNEI. The CDR3 here is CASSESRKTFNQPQHF. CDR3 DNA sequence: TGTGCCAGCAGTGAGTCCAGGAAGACTTTCAATCAGCCCCAGCATTTT.

The chain employs TRBV25-1 and TRBJ2-2; TRBD1 is a possible D gene (5 bases). Germline CDR1 is MGHDK and CDR2 is SYGVNS. The ends were cut back, 0 bases at V and 2 bases at J, with 13 bases in the middle. This CDR3 comprises 17 residues. The CDR3 loop is CASSEYYGDSNTGELFF. Written as DNA, the CDR3 is TGTGCCAGCAGTGAATATTATGGCGACAGTAACACCGGGGAGCTGTTTTTT.

This sequence joins TRBV30 and TRBJ1-5, with a tentative D call TRBD1 (6 bases). V shed 5 bases and J shed 2 bases, with 10 bases lying between them. CDR1 is GTSNPN, CDR2 SVGIG, per germline (reference sequence). The length of the CDR3 is 13 residues. The CDR3 DNA follows: TGTGCCTGGGGGTACAGGGGCAATCAGCCCCAGCATTTT. Its translation is CAWGYRGNQPQHF.

The chain joins TRBV5-1 to TRBJ1-5, with D possibly being TRBD1 (5 bases). This CDR3 has 15 amino acids. In germline, CDR1 is SGHRS, CDR2 YFSETQ. V lost 2 bases and J 5 bases, leaving 14 bases between the germline ends. Written as DNA, the CDR3 is TGCGCCAGCAGCTTAGGAGGGGAGAGCTATCAGCCCCAGCATTTT. Its translation: CASSLGGESYQPQHF.

This chain joins TRBV6-1 and TRBJ2-7; 9 bases match TRBD1. The CDR3 covers 14 residues. Germline lookup yields CDR1 MNHNS and CDR2 SASEGT. Trimming took 6 bases from V and 5 from J; bases not matched to a gene: 8. CDR3 sequence: CASRRRDRVHEQYF. CDR3 bases: TGTGCCAGCAGACGCCGGGACAGGGTCCACGAGCAGTACTTC.

The chain joins TRBV4-2 to TRBJ2-3; no clear D gene. The germline V gene has CDR1 LGHNA and CDR2 YNFKEQ. The CDR3 is 14 residues long. V lost 2 bases to trimming and J lost 0 bases, with 6 bases between them. CDR3 DNA: TGTGCCAGCAGCCAACGGGTCAGCACAGATACGCAGTATTTT. This sequence encodes CASSQRVSTDTQYF.